This T cell receptor beta chain was captured by sequencing in a study of blood T cells in healthy people across ages. Notes on the study in general: Diversity figures based on one million T cells were deemed too low.

Each donor gave 9.5 to 10 milliliters of peripheral blood. The sample holds one count of this clonotype. Its antigen is undetermined. Sample-barcoded 5' priming and a J-beta primer mix drove a second PCR of about 7 to 11 cycles. The study obtained at least 2.5 million CDR3-containing paired-end reads from every sample. TCRdb redid the calling of the 5' RACE reads with MiXCR, one entry per CDR3 protein. The table includes about 780,000 distinct CDR3 sequences, less than 80% detected once. This clonotype originated in a man younger than 45 in good health. The specimen was blood.

The DNA for the CDR3 is TGTGCCAGCAGTTACACATACAGGGGAGGCGGCTATGGCTACACCTTC. It is translated as CASSYTYRGGGYGYTF. V gene TRBV6-5 combines with J gene TRBJ1-2; 7 bases are a match to TRBD1. Germline V gives CDR1 MNHEY, CDR2 SVGAGI. V lost 2 bases and J lost 4; bases outside the gene matches: 10. This CDR3 has 16 amino acids.